This paragraph reports one TCR beta chain. Individuals drawn from about 26 US areas were roughly 18 to 89 years old. Participant-reported clinical history was the basis for cohort assignment. Two consecutive negative NP/OP PCR tests, clearance, or resolved symptoms defined Cohort 3 recovery. The record originates from a study of blood T cell repertoires in COVID-19. Looking at the study overall: Acute and convalescent COVID-19 samples came from the United States, Italy and Spain.

Using immunoSEQ multiplex PCR, the repertoire was profiled, and TCRdb retains in-frame clones only, with some absent. The sample carries approximately 300,000 clones, roughly 90% recorded once. The CDR3 length is 18 residues. Germline V gives CDR1 LNHDA, CDR2 SQIVND (reference sequence). V dropped 7 bases and J dropped 0; count of bases not matched to a gene: 15. This clonotype was obtained from a woman aged 30 to 39 who had recovered from COVID-19. V gene TRBV19 combines with J gene TRBJ2-4; TRBD2 matches at 7 bases. The sequencing input was PBMCs or T cells enriched from blood (not recorded which). CDR3 DNA: TGTGCCAGTACCATGAGAGTTGGGGGGGAAAAAGCCAAAAACATTCAGTACTTC. This sequence encodes CASTMRVGGEKAKNIQYF.